Included here is one TCR beta chain sequence, with context. This sample was included in a study of blood T cell repertoires in COVID-19. In the authors' methods: Amplified reference gene primers provided the basis for estimating nucleated cell counts. Assay used: immunoSEQ multiplex PCR; TCRdb lists only in-frame clones, some missing. That table furnishes V, J and clone size, whereas the DNA furnished D and trimming. The repertoire holds about 380,000 clones, with 85% as singletons. The CDR3 spans 12 residues. V was trimmed by 11 bases and J by 2 bases, leaving 12 bases between them. The V gene's germline CDR1 is MNHEY and CDR2 SVGAGI.

The chain recombines TRBV6-5 with TRBJ1-1; perhaps TRBD1 as D (6 bases). The origin of this receptor is a woman aged 18-29 years with acute or convalescent COVID-19. Sequenced sample: peripheral blood. CDR3 nucleotides: TGTGCCGGTCGGACAGCCAACACTGAAGCTTTCTTT. It codes for CAGRTANTEAFF.